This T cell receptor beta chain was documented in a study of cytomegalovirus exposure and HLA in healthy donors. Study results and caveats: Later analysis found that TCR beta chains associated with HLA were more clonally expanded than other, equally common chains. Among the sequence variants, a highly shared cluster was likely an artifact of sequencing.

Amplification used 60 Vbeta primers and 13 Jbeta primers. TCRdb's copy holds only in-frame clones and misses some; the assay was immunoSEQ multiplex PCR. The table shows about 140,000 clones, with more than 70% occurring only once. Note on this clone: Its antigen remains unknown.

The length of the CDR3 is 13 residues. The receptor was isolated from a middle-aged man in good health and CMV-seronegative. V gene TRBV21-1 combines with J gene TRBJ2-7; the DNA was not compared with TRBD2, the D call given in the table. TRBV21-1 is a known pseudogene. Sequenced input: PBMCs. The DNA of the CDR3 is TGTGCCAGCAGCAAAGCCAGGAGGGACGAGCAGTACTTC. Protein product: CASSKARRDEQYF.